This entry concerns a single T cell receptor beta chain. There is no known antigen for this receptor. Qualities for individual bases were not recorded, and no much larger clone is one base off. Reading the label with the study, this specimen's treatment or condition is: roughly 18 received Ad26.COV2.S at low or high dose, single or two shots; five or six received placebo; per-sample allocation not given. Repertoires of vaccine and placebo recipients were sequenced from samples collected on day 63 after the first injection. Between 29 July and 7 August 2020, Cohort 1b enrolled some 25 adults aged 18-55 years at one site in Boston, USA. Ad26.COV2.S consisted of a replication-incompetent adenovirus type 26 vector by which a prefusion-stabilized SARS-CoV-2 spike protein from the original Wuhan strain was expressed. This entry belongs to a study of Ad26.COV2.S vaccination and SARS-CoV-2 variants (dated by TCRdb to 2020 to 2023). About the study as a whole: Vaccine-arm donors came from COV1001, a multicentre, randomized, double-blind, placebo-controlled phase I-IIa trial of Ad26.COV2.S in healthy adults. Ad26.COV2.S was given intramuscularly at 5x10^10 or 1x10^11 viral particles, as a single shot or as two shots 56 days apart. Sequencing of the TCRbeta repertoire served to evaluate the specificity and breadth of SARS-CoV-2-reactive T cell receptors following Ad26.COV2.S vaccination. The TCR-sequenced set comprised about 30 samples: about 19 Ad26.COV2.S vaccine recipients, 5 placebo recipients and 8 SARS-CoV-2 convalescent individuals. Investigators remained blinded to trial group allocation during experiments and outcome assessment. Trial participants were randomized into five groups of five, in which low-dose or high-dose Ad26.COV2.S was given once or twice, or placebo was given on both occasions. What the study reported, not specific to this receptor: Non-spike TCR breadth was comparable between vaccine and placebo recipients, consistent with the vaccine containing only spike. Spike-specific TCR breadth was higher in Ad26.COV2.S recipients than in placebo recipients (P = 0.0014). After vaccination, spike-specific CD8+ and CD4+ T cell responses were reported to show substantial breadth. The study was not powered to compare responses between vaccine doses or regimens. According to the authors, total T cell responses may have been underestimated by the TCR breadth and depth analyses.

The immunoSEQ Assay was the method used to sequence TCRbeta CDR3 regions. After extraction, genomic DNA underwent amplification by bias-controlled multiplex PCR, followed by high-throughput sequencing. The study's own analysis went as follows. To quantify the absolute abundance of each unique TCRbeta CDR3 region, sequences were collapsed and filtered. T cell fraction was estimated by normalization of TCRbeta template counts to usable DNA, with usable DNA being measured through amplification of reference genes present in all nucleated cells. Repertoire TCRs were annotated as SARS-CoV-2-specific by exact matching of V gene, CDR3 amino acid sequence and J gene to a known reactive TCR set. The reference SARS-CoV-2 TCR set was derived from MIRA and filtered for enrichment in COVID-19-positive ImmuneCODE repertoires, a step that removed public or cross-reactive TCRs. Drawing on the MIRA antigens, annotated TCRs were analysed further at the level of specific ORF or position within ORF. Breadth was defined as annotated unique rearrangements over total unique productive rearrangements; depth was the summed frequency of those rearrangements. Two-sided Wilcoxon rank-sum tests were applied when comparing TCR breadth between groups. Not all clones reach the TCRdb copy of this immuneACCESS table, which keeps in-frame sequences only. Checked studies attribute under half of the gap to unresolved V genes and leave the rest unexplained. V and J calls and clone size are copied from that table; D and trimming were computed from the DNA. This sample has 400,000 to 500,000 clones in its table, and roughly nine tenths of those were observed once. The ten largest clones capture 2% to 3% of the sample.

V and J are truncated by 7 bases and 1 base respectively, leaving an intervening sequence of 15 bases. Taken from the germline V gene, the CDR1 and CDR2 loops are SNHLY and FYNNEI. The CDR3 has 15 amino acids, counting the end cysteine and phenylalanine. Only the CDR3 portion is preserved as DNA: 45 bases, with reading frame beginning at the first base. Sequencing was performed on peripheral blood, taken in a trial of Ad26.COV2.S vaccine versus placebo. This sequence was found in a person between 18 and 59 years old who received the Ad26.COV2.S COVID-19 vaccine or a placebo. The chain was built from TRBV2 and TRBJ2-3, with an unclear D gene assignment. The nucleotide sequence reads TGTGCCAGCATGCCGTATTCCTTCGGCACAGATACGCAGTATTTT. Translated, it gives CASMPYSFGTDTQYF.